This T cell receptor beta chain was documented in a study of control samples from healthy donors and cancer patients. CDR3 size: 16 residues. After removal of 6 bases from V and 0 bases from J, the junction contained 12 bases not matched to a gene. The germline gives CDR1 SQVTM, CDR2 ANQGSEA. Sequencing used immunoSEQ multiplex PCR; TCRdb keeps in-frame clones, though not all of them. The table records about 160,000 clones, about 94% of them present only once. Material: PBMCs. The TCR sequence derives from a man in his 60s with colorectal cancer. The J gene is TRBJ1-1, the V gene TRBV29-1; 8 positions agree with TRBD1. CDR3 sequence (DNA): TGCAGCGTACCTTATGACAGGGGCCAAATGAACACTGAAGCTTTCTTT. This codes for CSVPYDRGQMNTEAFF.